This TCR beta chain was recorded in a study of T cell repertoires in cytomegalovirus infection. Study in general: Both CMV infection and a matching HLA type were indicated by public TCR beta signatures. Study-level results: The cumulative frequency of public TCR beta families identified carriers of CMV plus the relevant HLA.

TCRdb recomputed calls from the reads with MiXCR, one row per CDR3 protein. The sample includes about 740,000 distinct CDR3 sequences, roughly a third seen only once; the top ten take roughly 18%. CDR1 and CDR2 (germline): SNHLY, FYNNEI. J was trimmed by 7 bases and V by 4 bases; bases with no gene match: 7. This CDR3 has 15 residues. Regarding this clonotype: Its specificity is unknown.

The TCR sequence derives from a human donor in good health (CMV status not recorded). Some clones in this sample may be carry-over from other donors' samples. The chain links TRBV2 to TRBJ1-4; TRBD1 matches 9 bases. The source was cultured PBMCs, collected from culture after CMV antigen stimulation. The CDR3 sequence: CASSGGQGYGEKLFF. CDR3 DNA: TGTGCCAGCAGTGGAGGACAGGGGTATGGTGAAAAACTGTTTTTT.